Listed here is a single T cell receptor (beta chain). As yet, its antigen is unknown. The data were obtained in a study of T cells in localized non-small cell lung cancer. Overall study findings and caveats: Uninvolved adjacent lung, not tumor, had the highest T cell clonality. There were a median around 59 of the top 100 tumor clones appearing in adjacent lung. Sequencing was limited to one tumor region, leaving the possibility of heterogeneity open.

V lost 3 bases and J lost 3; bases outside the gene matches: 2. In germline, CDR1 is KGHSH, CDR2 LQKENI. The CDR3 has 14 residues. This table comes from immunoSEQ multiplex PCR, and its TCRdb copy is limited to in-frame clones, with some not included. The sample includes some 71,000 clones, 84% of them seen just once. This material consisted of peripheral blood, taken before any cancer treatment. The clonotype comes from a female donor of 60 years or more with stage I lung adenocarcinoma. The V gene is TRBV18, the J gene TRBJ1-3; 7 nucleotides match TRBD1. The CDR3, as DNA: TGTGCCAGCTCACCCGGACAGGTTGGAAACACCATATATTTT. Its translation is CASSPGQVGNTIYF.